This T cell receptor (beta chain) is drawn from a study of somatic mutations in cytotoxic T cells in rheumatoid arthritis. Concerning this clone itself: What it binds is not known.

The CDR3 runs to 13 residues. CDR1 and CDR2 (germline): MNHEY, SMNVEV (reference sequence). V was cut by 4 bases and J by 6 bases, with 12 bases left in between. Study results and limitations: Patients with rheumatoid arthritis, but not healthy controls, had CD8+ clonality that increased with age. Age-matched healthy controls and rheumatoid arthritis patients had CD8+ T-cell clonality that did not differ significantly.

Using positive magnetic bead selection on an AutoMACS, CD4+ and CD8+ cells were isolated, after which their purity was checked by flow cytometry. The protocol was immunoSEQ multiplex PCR, while the TCRdb copy is restricted to in-frame clones and leaves out a portion. This repertoire shows roughly 20,000 clones, approximately 80% found once; its top ten account for approximately 10%. Sequences were obtained from CD8+ T cells sorted from blood. The receptor comes from an adult with rheumatoid arthritis. The V call is TRBV27, the J call TRBJ1-1; no reliable D call. CDR3 amino acids: CASSSRGTPEAFF. The CDR3 bases are TGTGCCAGCAGTTCGCGGGGAACCCCTGAAGCTTTCTTT.